Shown below are 20 T cell receptor beta chains from a single sample sequenced in a study of tumor-infiltrating lymphocytes in primary liver carcinoma. Co-extraction of both nucleic acids (RNA and DNA) used about 18-31 mg of unsorted bulk tissue. A primer in the constant region served to generate TCR beta cDNA from 450 to 600 ng of total RNA. What produced the TCR beta libraries was three nested multiplex PCR rounds using slightly modified ARM-PCR. In the first two PCR rounds, TRBV1-TRBV30 forward primers were paired with a C-beta reverse primer, and each round lasted approximately 10 cycles. TCRdb itself ran the multiplex PCR reads through MiXCR, one entry per CDR3 protein. The repertoire holds roughly 91,000 distinct CDR3 sequences, with roughly 69% as singletons. The sequenced sample was liver tumor tissue from sampling region 5. Regarding subset: tumor region T5, tumor centre. The receptors were gathered from a woman aged 60-75 years with primary liver carcinoma and hepatitis B virus infection.

As concerns this clonotype: A much larger clone lies one base from this, so it may be a read error. The genes are TRBV13 and TRBJ2-1, with a tentative D call TRBD1 (5 bases). Germline CDR1 is PRHDT and CDR2 is FYEKMQ (reference sequence). The CDR3 sequence is 13 residues long. For the CDR3, the DNA is TGTACCAGCAGCTTAGGCAGGGCCAATGAGCAGTTCTTC. Its translation: CTSSLGRANEQFF.

With regard to this clonotype: A much larger clone is a single base away; this may be a read error. The rearrangement uses TRBV6-1 and TRBJ2-7; a weak D match, TRBD1 (5 bases). Germline V gene data show CDR1 as MNHNS and CDR2 as SASEGT. The CDR3 has 14 amino acids. The CDR3 sequence: CVGSEGGAPSEQYF. CDR3 nucleotides: TGTGTCGGCAGTGAAGGTGGGGCCCCGTCCGAGCAGTACTTC.

This clonotype was detected many times. This rearrangement joins TRBV5-4 to TRBJ2-1, with 9 bases fitting TRBD2. The CDR3 totals 15 residues. Germline loops: CDR1 SGHNT, CDR2 YYREEE (reference sequence). Trimming cost V 4 bases and J 7 bases; bases outside gene matches: 9. The CDR3 coding sequence is TGTGCCAGCAGCCCACGTGGCGGGAGGGCAAATGAGCAGTTCTTC. Encoded protein: CASSPRGGRANEQFF.

Of note for this clonotype: Possible read error: a much larger clone is one base away. The CDR3 spells CARIRLGTDTQYF. The CDR3 DNA follows: TGTGCCAGGATCAGACTGGGCACAGATACGCAGTATTTT. The V call is TRBV5-6, the J call TRBJ2-3, with no clear D. The ends were cut back, 8 bases at V and 1 base at J, with 11 bases in the middle. This CDR3 spans 13 amino acids. The germline V gene has CDR1 SGHDT and CDR2 YYEEEE.

For this clonotype: At one end the junction does not follow the germline gene, possibly because of a read error. This sequence joins TRBV12-3 or TRBV12-4 and TRBJ2-5; 10 bases match TRBD2. The CDR3 extends over 15 amino acids. Here the CDR3 DNA reads TGTACCAGCAGTTTCGCTAGCGGGGGACAAGAGACACAGTACTTC. Encoded protein: CTSSFASGGQETQYF.

This chain links TRBV12-3 or TRBV12-4 with TRBJ2-1; TRBD2 matches at 11 bases. V dropped 10 bases and J dropped 5; count of bases not matched to a gene: 13. CDR3 size: 16 residues. The DNA for the CDR3 is TGTGCCAACAATTTTTCAGGGACTAGCGGAGACAATGAGCAGTTCTTC. It codes for CANNFSGTSGDNEQFF.

V and J are TRBV18 and TRBJ2-7; D uncertain. This CDR3 contains 14 residues. Looked up from germline, CDR1 is KGHSH and CDR2 is LQKENI. The ends were cut back, 3 bases at V and 3 bases at J, with 12 bases in the middle. The CDR3 DNA is TGTGCCAGCTCACCGGGTTCGAGACTCTACGAGCAGTACTTC. It specifies CASSPGSRLYEQYF.

The genes are TRBV18 and TRBJ1-1; D is possibly TRBD1 (5 bases). The CDR3 has 15 amino acids. Germline V lookup: CDR1 KGHSH, CDR2 LQKENI. V lost 1 base and J 3 bases, leaving 12 bases between the germline ends. CDR3 protein: CASSPRIGADTEAFF. CDR3 DNA sequence: TGTGCCAGCTCACCACGGATAGGGGCGGACACTGAAGCTTTCTTT.

J is TRBJ1-2 and V is TRBV6-5; TRBD1 is a possible D gene (6 bases). The germline V gene encodes CDR1 MNHEY and CDR2 SVGAGI. CDR3 length: 15 residues. V was shortened by 10 bases and J by 7 bases, with 25 bases between the two germline ends. CDR3 nucleotides: TGTGCCATTACCCAGAAGTTGACAGGTACGGGTGGCTACACCTTC. Translation: CAITQKLTGTGGYTF.

Details on this clonotype: A read error may be the cause here, since a much bigger clone is one base away. This rearrangement joins TRBV5-6 to TRBJ2-2; D perhaps matches TRBD1 (6 bases). The CDR3 is made up of 14 amino acids. Germline V gene lookup returns CDR1 SGHDT and CDR2 YYEEEE. The CDR3 DNA sequence: TGTGCCAGCAGCCCGGACAGATACACCGGGGAGCTGCTTTTT. Translation gives CASSPDRYTGELLF.

Notes on this clonotype: The CDR3 ends on some other residue instead of the conserved phenylalanine or tryptophan, so this is likely a read error. The DNA is left out, because the CDR3 cannot be placed on it with certainty; the CDR3 is given as TCRdb lists it. CDR3 sequence reads: CASSTGLALGETQYY. The rearrangement uses TRBV11-2 and TRBJ2-5; TRBD2 reflects the table's D call only, with no check against the DNA. The CDR3 is 15 residues long, ends included. Looked up from germline, CDR1 is SGHAT and CDR2 is FQNNGV.

In this sample, this clonotype turned up a few times. One end of the junction is discordant with germline, which a read error may explain. The chain recombines TRBV11-2 with TRBJ2-2, with D possibly being TRBD2 (5 bases). The CDR3 is made up of 15 amino acids. The V gene's germline CDR1 is SGHAT and CDR2 FQNNGV. The CDR3 bases are TGTGCCAACAGCCCTCAGCAAGGACCGACCGGGGAACTGTTTTTT. Amino acids: CANSPQQGPTGELFF.

There are a few counts of this clonotype. This may be a read error: a much more frequent sequence differs by one nucleotide. V usage is TRBV4-2 and J usage is TRBJ2-2, with 9 bases matching TRBD1. The CDR3 spans 13 residues. The germline V gene encodes CDR1 LGHNA and CDR2 YNFKEQ. The CDR3 region has the DNA TGTGCCAGCAGCCGGACAGGGGCCGGGAAGCTGTTTTTT. Its translation: CASSRTGAGKLFF.

This rearrangement joins TRBV28 to TRBJ2-7, with 9 nucleotides matching TRBD1. Germline CDR1 is MDHEN and CDR2 is SYDVKM. The CDR3 length is 15 residues. The CDR3 region is CDSTGQGPDSYEQYF. The CDR3 region has the DNA TGTGATTCAACGGGACAGGGACCCGACTCCTACGAGCAGTACTTC.

The rearrangement joins TRBV7-8 to TRBJ2-7; 10 nucleotides align to TRBD2. CDR1 is SGHVS, CDR2 FQNEAQ, per germline. This CDR3 is built from 14 residues. Losses at the gene ends were 3 bases for V and 5 bases for J; bases not matched to a gene: 4. This CDR3 reads CASSLGTSDHEQYF. CDR3 bases: TGTGCCAGCAGCTTGGGGACTAGCGACCACGAGCAGTACTTC.

This chain connects TRBV5-1 to TRBJ2-7; TRBD1 matches at 9 bases. This CDR3 spans 16 amino acids. In germline, CDR1 is SGHRS, CDR2 YFSETQ. J gave up 11 bases and V 0 bases, and 15 bases lay outside the gene matches. The CDR3 loop is CASSLDGQGLAYEKYF. The CDR3 DNA is TGCGCCAGCAGCTTGGATGGACAGGGGTTGGCCTACGAAAAGTACTTC.

As for this clonotype: This may be a read error: a much more frequent sequence differs by one nucleotide. As DNA, the CDR3 is TGTGCCAGCGGTCCACAAACTAGCGGGTCTCTGGTGAGCTCCTACAATGAGCAGTTCTTC. Its protein is CASGPQTSGSLVSSYNEQFF. This rearrangement joins TRBV6-5 to TRBJ2-1; TRBD2 matches 9 bases. With V trimmed by 8 bases and J by 0 bases, 20 bases remained unmatched. This CDR3 spans 20 amino acids. The V gene's germline CDR1 is MNHEY and CDR2 SVGAGI.

This clonotype turned up a few times. The chain uses TRBV28 and TRBJ2-5; D uncertain. The CDR3 has 11 amino acids. Germline V gene lookup returns CDR1 MDHEN and CDR2 SYDVKM. V was clipped by 6 bases and J by 6 bases, with 8 bases between them. Here the CDR3 reads CASSNEKTQYF. The CDR3 DNA sequence: TGTGCCAGCAGCAATGAGAAGACCCAGTACTTC.

Points on this clonotype: A read error may explain this, as a much larger clone is one base away. The gene calls are TRBV5-1 and TRBJ2-6, with 7 bases lining up with TRBD1. This CDR3 is built from 16 residues. Looked up from germline, CDR1 is SGHRS and CDR2 is YFSETQ. The chain's CDR3 is CASSLGQDSRANVLTF. In DNA form, the CDR3 reads TGCGCCAGCAGCCTAGGACAGGACTCTAGGGCCAACGTCCTGACTTTC. The full variable domain, completed using reference TRBV5-1 and TRBJ2-6, is KAGVTQTPRYLIKTRGQQVTLSCSPISGHRSVSWYQQTPGQGLQFLFEYFSETQRNKGNFPGRFSGRQFSNSRSEMNVSTLELGDSALYLCASSLGQDSRANVLTFGAGSRLTVL.

V gene TRBV20-1 combines with J gene TRBJ2-3; the D call may be TRBD1 or TRBD2 (6 bases each). V shed 3 bases and J shed 3 bases, with 13 bases lying between them. Germline assignment: CDR1 DFQATT and CDR2 SNEGSKA (reference sequence). CDR3 length equals 14 residues. The CDR3 loop reads CSASLQGLTDTQYF. CDR3 sequence (DNA): TGCAGTGCTAGTTTACAGGGACTGACAGATACGCAGTATTTT.